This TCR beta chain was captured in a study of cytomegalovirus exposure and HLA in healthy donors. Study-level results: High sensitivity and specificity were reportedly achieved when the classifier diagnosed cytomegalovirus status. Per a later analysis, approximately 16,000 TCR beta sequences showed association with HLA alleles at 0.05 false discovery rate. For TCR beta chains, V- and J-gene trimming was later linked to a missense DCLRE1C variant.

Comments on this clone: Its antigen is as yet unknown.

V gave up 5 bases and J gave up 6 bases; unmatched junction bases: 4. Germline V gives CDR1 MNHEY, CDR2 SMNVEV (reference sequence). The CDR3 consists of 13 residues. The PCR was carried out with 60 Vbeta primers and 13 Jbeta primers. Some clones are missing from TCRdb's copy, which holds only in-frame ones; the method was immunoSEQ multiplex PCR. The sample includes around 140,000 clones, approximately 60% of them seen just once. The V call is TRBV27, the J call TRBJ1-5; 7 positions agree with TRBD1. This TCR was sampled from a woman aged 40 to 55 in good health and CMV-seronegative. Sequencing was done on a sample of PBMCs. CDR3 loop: CASSEGAGQPQHF. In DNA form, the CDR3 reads TGTGCCAGCAGTGAGGGGGCAGGTCAGCCCCAGCATTTT.